This TCR beta chain is drawn from a study of blood T cell repertoires in COVID-19. Study as a whole: Both acute and convalescent COVID-19 samples were obtained from the United States, Italy and Spain. T cells, B-cell-depleted T cells, or PBMCs provided the cDNA or gDNA that served as material.

Libraries were prepared by immunoSEQ multiplex PCR; TCRdb keeps only in-frame clonotypes and omits some of them. The table records 200,000 to 250,000 clones, approximately 85% of them present only once. Trimming cost V 7 bases and J 0 bases, with 16 bases left between them. The CDR3 is 16 residues long. CDR1 SNHLY and CDR2 FYNNEI come from the germline V gene. Sample: peripheral blood. This sequence joins TRBV2 and TRBJ1-3; D is uncertain. The clonotype comes from a woman in her 70s with COVID-19, enrolled during active disease. CDR3 nucleotide sequence: TGTGCCAGCACCTCCGAGGGCGCCACCTCTGGAAACACCATATATTTT. Amino acids: CASTSEGATSGNTIYF.